One and the same sample provided the 23 T cell receptor beta chains below, sequenced in a study of OX40 agonist ivuxolimab in advanced cancers. Generated by immunoSEQ multiplex PCR, the TCRdb table keeps only in-frame clones and is missing some. The sample contains over 65,000 clones, about 88% of which appear only once. The source was CD4+ or CD8+ T cells sorted from blood, collected in a trial of the OX40 agonist ivuxolimab. The receptors come from an adult with an advanced solid tumor such as melanoma, head and neck, liver or kidney cancer.

The chain combines TRBV5-6 with TRBJ2-7; D is possibly TRBD2 (5 bases). The CDR3 has 15 residues. Trimming took off 0 bases at V and 5 bases at J, with 15 bases between the two ends. In germline, CDR1 is SGHDT, CDR2 YYEEEE. CDR3 in DNA: TGTGCCAGCAGCTTGGCCGGACTGGGGATCGACGAGCAGTACTTC. Translated: CASSLAGLGIDEQYF.

This clone occurred a few times. V gene TRBV11-2 combines with J gene TRBJ2-7, with 8 bases fitting TRBD1. This CDR3 has 15 amino acids. V shed 3 bases, J shed 3 bases, and the junction held 7 bases outside the gene matches. CDR1 is SGHAT, CDR2 FQNNGV, per germline. The CDR3 here is CASSFSQGANYEQYF. DNA for the CDR3: TGTGCCAGCAGCTTCTCGCAGGGGGCAAACTACGAGCAGTACTTC.

The chain combines TRBV5-6 with TRBJ2-5, with no clear D. Trimming took off 3 bases at V and 2 bases at J, with 2 bases between the two ends. The CDR3 is 11 residues long. Germline CDR1 is SGHDT and CDR2 is YYEEEE. CDR3 in amino acids: CASSWQETQYF. For the CDR3, the DNA is TGTGCCAGCAGCTGGCAAGAGACCCAGTACTTC.

The chain couples TRBV6-1 to TRBJ1-2; no firm D call. The V end lost 3 bases, the J end lost 10 bases, and 9 bases lay between the germline ends. This CDR3 is 11 amino acids long. From germline, CDR1 is MNHNS and CDR2 SASEGT. The CDR3 bases are TGTGCCAGCAGTGAGGAGGCATCCTACACCTTC. This gives the protein CASSEEASYTF.

Here the CDR3 DNA reads TGTGCCAGCAGTGAAATGTTAGACCGCACAGATACGCAGTATTTT. The encoded protein is CASSEMLDRTDTQYF. The J gene is TRBJ2-3, the V gene TRBV6-1; D is unresolved. Trimming pared 2 bases from V and 1 base from J, leaving 10 bases between. This CDR3 comprises 15 residues. Germline lookup yields CDR1 MNHNS and CDR2 SASEGT.

The chain couples TRBV6-5 to TRBJ2-3, with D maybe TRBD2 (6 bases). CDR1 and CDR2 (germline): MNHEY, SVGAGI. Trimming cost V 6 bases and J 1 base, with 8 bases left between them. The CDR3 totals 13 residues. The chain's CDR3 is CASRWGGTDTQYF. DNA for the CDR3: TGTGCCAGCAGGTGGGGGGGCACAGATACGCAGTATTTT.

The chain carries TRBV19 and TRBJ2-7; a possible D gene is TRBD1 (6 bases). The CDR3 runs to 15 residues. CDR1 and CDR2 (germline): LNHDA, SQIVND (reference sequence). V lost 9 bases and J 3 bases, leaving 21 bases between the germline ends. This chain's CDR3 is CARFRCDRKDYEQYF. CDR3 in DNA: TGTGCCAGATTTCGATGTGACAGGAAAGACTACGAGCAGTACTTC.

V gene TRBV9 combines with J gene TRBJ2-1; TRBD2 agrees at 10 bases. The CDR3 extends over 17 amino acids. With V trimmed by 0 bases and J by 8 bases, 11 bases remained unmatched. Per the germline V gene, CDR1 is SGDLS and CDR2 is YYNGEE. This chain's CDR3 is CASSVEIAGGRADEQFF. The CDR3 DNA sequence: TGTGCCAGCAGCGTAGAGATAGCGGGAGGTAGAGCCGATGAGCAGTTCTTC. The variable domain in full, with the rest retrieved from reference TRBV9 and TRBJ2-1, is DSGVTQTPKHLITATGQRVTLRCSPRSGDLSVYWYQQSLDQGLQFLIQYYNGEERAKGNILERFSAQQFPDLHSELNLSSLELGDSALYFCASSVEIAGGRADEQFFGPGTRLTVL.

J is TRBJ1-1 and V is TRBV27; 8 bases fit TRBD1. The V gene end was trimmed by 4 bases and the J gene end by 5 bases; junction bases not matched to a gene: 3. The germline V gene encodes CDR1 MNHEY and CDR2 SMNVEV (reference sequence). This CDR3 region has 13 residues. CDR3 in amino acids: CASSSRGPTEAFF. CDR3 coding DNA: TGTGCCAGCAGTTCCAGGGGGCCGACTGAAGCTTTCTTT.

The genes are TRBV18 and TRBJ1-1; tentative D call: TRBD1 (5 bases). CDR1 is KGHSH, CDR2 LQKENI, per germline. Trimming left V 2 bases short and J 6 bases short, with 13 bases between. The CDR3 extends over 14 amino acids. CDR3 region: CASSPNSGVAEAFF. CDR3 nucleotide sequence: TGTGCCAGCTCACCAAATTCGGGGGTCGCTGAAGCTTTCTTT.

This chain connects TRBV15 to TRBJ2-5; D may be TRBD1 (6 bases). The V and J ends lost 3 bases and 5 bases respectively, with 16 bases between them. CDR1 is LNHNV, CDR2 YYDKDF, per germline (reference sequence). CDR3 size: 15 residues. CDR3 protein: CATSRAKGDGETQYF. The CDR3 DNA follows: TGTGCCACCAGCAGGGCGAAGGGGGATGGGGAGACCCAGTACTTC.

The rearrangement joins TRBV19 to TRBJ2-2; no clear D gene. The CDR3 loop spans 14 amino acids. Trimming removed 3 bases from V and 4 bases from J, with 9 bases in between. The germline gives CDR1 LNHDA, CDR2 SQIVND (reference sequence). The CDR3 coding sequence is TGTGCCAGTAGTATCCTCGGTTCCACCGGGGAGCTGTTTTTT. Translation gives CASSILGSTGELFF.

This sequence joins TRBV7-7 and TRBJ2-1; D perhaps matches TRBD2 (6 bases). CDR1 is SSHAT and CDR2 is FNYEAQ in the germline V gene (reference sequence). The CDR3 runs 15 residues. V was pared by 5 bases and J by 0 bases, with 11 bases between. This CDR3 reads CASSPELASYNEQFF. CDR3 DNA: TGTGCCAGCAGCCCCGAACTAGCCTCCTACAATGAGCAGTTCTTC.

In DNA form, the CDR3 reads TGCGCCAGCAGCTTGGACCGACCGGGACTAGCGGGATTTCGTCACGAGCAGTACTTC. It encodes CASSLDRPGLAGFRHEQYF. The chain joins TRBV5-1 to TRBJ2-7, with TRBD2 matching 13 bases. Germline CDR1 reads SGHRS; CDR2 reads YFSETQ. The CDR3 runs 19 residues. With 0 bases clipped from V and 5 bases from J, the junction kept 14 bases outside the gene matches.

This rearrangement joins TRBV7-9 to TRBJ2-7; D gene uncertain. V shed 3 bases and J shed 3 bases, with 12 bases lying between them. This CDR3 spans 14 amino acids. Per germline, CDR1 SEHNR and CDR2 FQNEAQ (reference sequence). In nucleotides, the CDR3 is TGTGCCAGCAGCTTGAAATTCCCAGGCTACGAGCAGTACTTC. Its protein product is CASSLKFPGYEQYF. Combining the CDR3 with reference TRBV7-9 and TRBJ2-7 gives the whole variable domain DTGVSQNPRHKITKRGQNVTFRCDPISEHNRLYWYRQTLGQGPEFLTYFQNEAQLEKSRLLSDRFSAERPKGSFSTLEIQRTEQGDSAMYLCASSLKFPGYEQYFGPGTRLTVT.

This clone was seen just once. The V call is TRBV5-1, the J call TRBJ1-1; weak D call: TRBD1 (5 bases). V lost 0 bases and J lost 4, with 13 bases in between. The CDR3 runs 15 residues. CDR1 is SGHRS, CDR2 YFSETQ, per germline. The CDR3 DNA reads TGCGCCAGCAGCTTGGCGACTCTGGGGGGCACTGAAGCTTTCTTT. Protein product: CASSLATLGGTEAFF.

The J gene is TRBJ2-7, the V gene TRBV4-1; 14 bases fit TRBD2. V trimming: 4 bases; J trimming: 2 bases; junction bases outside the gene matches: 10. The length of the CDR3 is 18 residues. Germline-derived CDR1 and CDR2 are MGHRA and YSYEKL. The CDR3 region is CASSRGLAGGTLTYEQYF. CDR3 coding DNA: TGCGCCAGCAGCCGTGGACTAGCGGGAGGAACACTCACCTACGAGCAGTACTTC.

The chain joins TRBV5-5 to TRBJ1-5; no reliable D call. The germline gives CDR1 SGHKS, CDR2 YYEKEE (reference sequence). CDR3 length: 14 amino acids. Trimming left V 3 bases short and J 4 bases short, with 11 bases between. CDR3 region: CASSYETGNQPQHF. As DNA, the CDR3 is TGTGCCAGCAGCTACGAGACGGGGAATCAGCCCCAGCATTTT.

This chain uses TRBV5-1 with TRBJ2-1, with a weak D call TRBD1 (6 bases). V gave up 1 base and J gave up 8 bases, with 16 bases separating them. The germline V gene encodes CDR1 SGHRS and CDR2 YFSETQ. The CDR3 sequence is 15 residues long. CDR3 in amino acids: CASSLSGDYSDEQFF. CDR3 nucleotide sequence: TGCGCCAGCAGCTTGTCAGGGGATTACAGTGATGAGCAGTTCTTC.

A few counts support this clone. J is TRBJ2-7 and V is TRBV11-2, with D possibly TRBD2 on 6 matching bases. The length of the CDR3 is 15 residues. CDR1 and CDR2 from the germline V gene are SGHAT and FQNNGV. Deletions cut 3 bases from V and 5 bases from J, with 17 bases between. The CDR3 loop reads CASSFDVGGGDEQYF. The CDR3 coding sequence is TGTGCCAGCAGCTTTGATGTGGGAGGAGGGGACGAGCAGTACTTC. Together with reference TRBV11-2 and TRBJ2-7, the CDR3 gives the full variable domain: EAGVAQSPRYKIIEKRQSVAFWCNPISGHATLYWYQQILGQGPKLLIQFQNNGVVDDSQLPKDRFSAERLKGVDSTLKIQPAKLEDSAVYLCASSFDVGGGDEQYFGPGTRLTVT.

The V call is TRBV19, the J call TRBJ2-2; 11 nucleotides match TRBD2. Losses at the gene ends were 7 bases for V and 4 bases for J; bases not matched to a gene: 11. CDR1 and CDR2 (germline): LNHDA, SQIVND (reference sequence). This CDR3 contains 17 residues. This chain's CDR3 is CASKVGSGRAGTGELFF. In DNA, the CDR3 is TGTGCCAGTAAAGTCGGTAGCGGGAGGGCCGGCACCGGGGAGCTGTTTTTT.

J is TRBJ1-5 and V is TRBV7-8; D uncertain. This CDR3 comprises 16 residues. Germline values: CDR1 SGHVS, CDR2 FQNEAQ. Trimming stripped 4 bases from V and 2 bases from J, with 15 bases between. The CDR3: CASSSPGGGGNQPQHF. The CDR3 bases are TGTGCCAGCAGCTCGCCAGGAGGTGGTGGCAATCAGCCCCAGCATTTT.

V gene TRBV23-1 combines with J gene TRBJ2-4; D is possibly TRBD1 or TRBD2 (5 bases each). TRBV23-1 is an ORF, and what it does is uncertain. With 7 bases removed from V and 2 bases from J, the gap between germline ends came to 9 bases. The CDR3 totals 13 residues. DNA for the CDR3: TGCGCCAGCAACGAGGGGACCAAAAACATTCAGTACTTC. It translates to CASNEGTKNIQYF.